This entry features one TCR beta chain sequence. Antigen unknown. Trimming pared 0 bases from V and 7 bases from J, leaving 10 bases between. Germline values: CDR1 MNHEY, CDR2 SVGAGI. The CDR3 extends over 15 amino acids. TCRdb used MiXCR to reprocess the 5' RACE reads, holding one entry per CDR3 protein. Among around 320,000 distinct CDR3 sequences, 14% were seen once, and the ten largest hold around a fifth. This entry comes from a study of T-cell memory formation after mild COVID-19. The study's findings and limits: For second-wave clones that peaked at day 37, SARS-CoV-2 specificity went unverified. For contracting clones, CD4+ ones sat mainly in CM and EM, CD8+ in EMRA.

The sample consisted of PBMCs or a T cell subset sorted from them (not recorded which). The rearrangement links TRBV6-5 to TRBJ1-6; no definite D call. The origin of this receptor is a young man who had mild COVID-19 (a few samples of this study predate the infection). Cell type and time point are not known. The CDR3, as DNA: TGTGCCAGCAGTTACTCTGCCGCAGTAAATTCACCCCTCCACTTT. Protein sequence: CASSYSAAVNSPLHF.